This T cell receptor (beta chain) was recorded in a study of blood T cell repertoires in COVID-19. Only one count was recorded for this clone. Per the original methods: Amplification with reference gene primers provided the estimates of nucleated cell counts. Clones were sequenced by immunoSEQ multiplex PCR, and TCRdb holds only the in-frame ones, with some missing. V, J and clone size derive from that table, while D and trimming were established from the DNA sequence. The sample lists around 140,000 clones; roughly 90% were seen once. The CDR3 contains 13 residues. The V gene lost 3 bases and the J gene lost 3 bases, with 8 bases spanning the gap. Germline V CDR1 and CDR2: KGHSH, LQKENI. Enrollees, roughly 18 to 90 years old, lived in 24 US areas.

The material sequenced was PBMCs or T cells enriched from blood (not recorded which). This TCR derives from a man aged 50-59 years who had recovered from COVID-19. The chain employs TRBV18 and TRBJ1-1; no reliable D call. CDR3 amino acids: CASSPGLDTEAFF. DNA for the CDR3: TGTGCCAGCTCACCCGGACTTGACACTGAAGCTTTCTTT.